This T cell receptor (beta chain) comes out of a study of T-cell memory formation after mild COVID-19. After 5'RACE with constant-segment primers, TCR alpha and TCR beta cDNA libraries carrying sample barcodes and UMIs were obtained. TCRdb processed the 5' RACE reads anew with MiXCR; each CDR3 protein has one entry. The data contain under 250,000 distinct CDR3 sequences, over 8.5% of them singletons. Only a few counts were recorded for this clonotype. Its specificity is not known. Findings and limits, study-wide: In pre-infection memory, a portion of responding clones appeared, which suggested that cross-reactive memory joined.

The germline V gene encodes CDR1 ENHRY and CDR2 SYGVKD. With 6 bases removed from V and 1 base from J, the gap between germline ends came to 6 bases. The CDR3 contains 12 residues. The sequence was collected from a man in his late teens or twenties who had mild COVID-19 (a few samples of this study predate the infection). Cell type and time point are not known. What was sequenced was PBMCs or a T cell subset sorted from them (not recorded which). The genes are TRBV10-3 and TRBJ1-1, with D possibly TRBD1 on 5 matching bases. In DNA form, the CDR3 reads TGTGCCATCAGGGGGGGGAACACTGAAGCTTTCTTT. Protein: CAIRGGNTEAFF.